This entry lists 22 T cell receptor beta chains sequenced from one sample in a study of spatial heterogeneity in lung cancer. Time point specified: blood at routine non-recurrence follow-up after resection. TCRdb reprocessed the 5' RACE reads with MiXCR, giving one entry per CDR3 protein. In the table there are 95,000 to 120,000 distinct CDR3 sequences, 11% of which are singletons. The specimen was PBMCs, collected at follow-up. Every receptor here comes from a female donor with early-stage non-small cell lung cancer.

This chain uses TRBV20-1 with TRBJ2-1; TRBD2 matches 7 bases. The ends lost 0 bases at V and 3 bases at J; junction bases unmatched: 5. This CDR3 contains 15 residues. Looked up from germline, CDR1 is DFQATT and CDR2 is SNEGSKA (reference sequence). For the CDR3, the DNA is TGCAGTGCTAGAGATACGGTAGCGGGCTACAATGAGCAGTTCTTC. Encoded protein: CSARDTVAGYNEQFF.

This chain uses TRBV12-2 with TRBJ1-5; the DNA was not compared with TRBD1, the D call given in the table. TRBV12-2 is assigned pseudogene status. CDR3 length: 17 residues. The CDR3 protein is CASRRTAFLGFNQPQHF. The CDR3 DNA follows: TGTGCAAGTCGCCGGACAGCTTTCCTAGGTTTCAATCAGCCCCAGCATTTT.

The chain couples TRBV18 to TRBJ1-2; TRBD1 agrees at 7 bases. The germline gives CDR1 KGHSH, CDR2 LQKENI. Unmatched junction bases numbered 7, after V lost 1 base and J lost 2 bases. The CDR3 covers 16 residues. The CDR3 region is CASSPLDRLINYGYTF. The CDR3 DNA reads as TGTGCCAGCTCACCACTGGACAGGCTAATCAACTATGGCTACACCTTC.

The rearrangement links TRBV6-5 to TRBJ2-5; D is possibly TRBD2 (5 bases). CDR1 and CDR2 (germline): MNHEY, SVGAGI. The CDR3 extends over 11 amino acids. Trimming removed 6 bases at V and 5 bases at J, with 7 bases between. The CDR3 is CASRGLETQYF. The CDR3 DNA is TGTGCCAGCAGAGGACTCGAGACCCAGTACTTC.

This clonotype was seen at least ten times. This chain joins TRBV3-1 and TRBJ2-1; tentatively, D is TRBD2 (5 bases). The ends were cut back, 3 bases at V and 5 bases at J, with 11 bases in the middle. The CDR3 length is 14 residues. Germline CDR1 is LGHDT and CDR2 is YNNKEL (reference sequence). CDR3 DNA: TGTGCCAGCAGCCACCGGGAAAGGGACAATGAGCAGTTCTTC. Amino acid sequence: CASSHRERDNEQFF.

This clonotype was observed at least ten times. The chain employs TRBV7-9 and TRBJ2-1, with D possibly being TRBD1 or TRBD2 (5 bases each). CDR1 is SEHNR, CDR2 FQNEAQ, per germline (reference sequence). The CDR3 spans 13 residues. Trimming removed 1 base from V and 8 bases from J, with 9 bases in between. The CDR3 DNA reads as TGTGCCAGCAGCTTAGTGGGACGAGATGAGCAGTTCTTC. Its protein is CASSLVGRDEQFF.

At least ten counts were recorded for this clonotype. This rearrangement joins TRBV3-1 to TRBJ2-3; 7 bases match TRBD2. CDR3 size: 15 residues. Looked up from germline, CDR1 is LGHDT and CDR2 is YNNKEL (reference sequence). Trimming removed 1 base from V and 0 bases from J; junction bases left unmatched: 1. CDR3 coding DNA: TGTGCCAGCAGCCAAGTAGCGGGCAGCACAGATACGCAGTATTTT. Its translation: CASSQVAGSTDTQYF.

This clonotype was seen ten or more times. DNA of the CDR3: TGCAGCGTTGTGGGGATCGAGAGTGGCTACACCTTC. Its translation: CSVVGIESGYTF. The V and J genes are TRBV29-1 and TRBJ1-2; D is ambiguous. CDR1 SQVTM and CDR2 ANQGSEA come from the germline V gene. V dropped 4 bases and J dropped 7 bases, with 13 bases sitting between them. The CDR3 covers 12 residues.

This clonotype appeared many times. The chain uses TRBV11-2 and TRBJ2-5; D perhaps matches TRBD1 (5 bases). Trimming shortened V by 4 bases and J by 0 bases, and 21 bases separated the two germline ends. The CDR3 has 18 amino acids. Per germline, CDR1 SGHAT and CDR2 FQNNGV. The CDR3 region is CASSSPYGAGSYQETQYF. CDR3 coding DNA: TGTGCCAGCAGCTCCCCGTATGGGGCAGGGTCGTACCAAGAGACCCAGTACTTC.

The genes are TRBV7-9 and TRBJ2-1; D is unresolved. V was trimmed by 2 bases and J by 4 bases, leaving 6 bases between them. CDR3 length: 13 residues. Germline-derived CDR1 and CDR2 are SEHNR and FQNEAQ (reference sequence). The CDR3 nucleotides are TGTGCCAGCAGCTTAATACCTTACAATGAGCAGTTCTTC. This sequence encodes CASSLIPYNEQFF.

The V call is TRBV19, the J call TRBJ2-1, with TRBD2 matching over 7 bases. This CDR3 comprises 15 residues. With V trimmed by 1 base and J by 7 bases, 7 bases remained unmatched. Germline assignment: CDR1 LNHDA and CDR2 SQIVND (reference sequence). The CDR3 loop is CASSIGSGANNEQFF. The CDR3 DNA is TGTGCCAGTAGTATAGGCAGCGGGGCCAATAATGAGCAGTTCTTC.

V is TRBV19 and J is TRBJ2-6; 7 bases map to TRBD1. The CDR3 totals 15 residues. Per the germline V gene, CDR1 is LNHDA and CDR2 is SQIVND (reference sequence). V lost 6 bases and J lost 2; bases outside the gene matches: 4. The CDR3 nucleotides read TGTGCCAGTAGGGGGACAGCGACTGGGGCCAACGTCCTGACTTTC. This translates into CASRGTATGANVLTF.

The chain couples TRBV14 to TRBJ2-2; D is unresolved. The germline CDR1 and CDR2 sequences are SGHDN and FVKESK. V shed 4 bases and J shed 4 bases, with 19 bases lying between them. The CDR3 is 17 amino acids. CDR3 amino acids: CASSLLNLRRSTGELFF. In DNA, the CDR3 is TGTGCCAGCAGCCTCTTAAATTTAAGACGGAGCACCGGGGAGCTGTTTTTT.

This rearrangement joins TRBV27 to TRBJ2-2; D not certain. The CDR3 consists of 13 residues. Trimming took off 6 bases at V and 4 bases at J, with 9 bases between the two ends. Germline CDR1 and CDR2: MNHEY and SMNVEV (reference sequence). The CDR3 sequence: CASRPPGTGELFF. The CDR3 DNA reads TGTGCCAGCAGACCCCCAGGCACCGGGGAGCTGTTTTTT.

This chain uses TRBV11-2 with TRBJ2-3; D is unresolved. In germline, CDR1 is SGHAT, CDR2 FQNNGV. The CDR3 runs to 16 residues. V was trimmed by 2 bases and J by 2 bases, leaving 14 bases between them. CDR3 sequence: CASSLSVGQNTDTQYF. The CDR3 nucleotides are TGTGCCAGCAGCTTATCAGTGGGCCAGAACACAGATACGCAGTATTTT.

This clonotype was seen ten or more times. The CDR3 loop is CASSPHTPAGHEQYF. The DNA of the CDR3 is TGTGCCAGCAGTCCACACACCCCAGCGGGGCACGAGCAGTACTTC. V and J are TRBV6-5 and TRBJ2-7; 7 nucleotides align to TRBD2. CDR1 MNHEY and CDR2 SVGAGI come from the germline V gene. J lost 5 bases, V lost 5 bases, and 12 bases had no gene match. The CDR3 is 15 residues long.

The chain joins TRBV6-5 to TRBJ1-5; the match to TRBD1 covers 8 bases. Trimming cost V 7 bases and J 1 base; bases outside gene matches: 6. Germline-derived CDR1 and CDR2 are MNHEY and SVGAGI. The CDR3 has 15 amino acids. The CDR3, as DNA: TGTGCCAGCAAAGACAGGGGAGGAAGCAATCAGCCCCAGCATTTT. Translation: CASKDRGGSNQPQHF.

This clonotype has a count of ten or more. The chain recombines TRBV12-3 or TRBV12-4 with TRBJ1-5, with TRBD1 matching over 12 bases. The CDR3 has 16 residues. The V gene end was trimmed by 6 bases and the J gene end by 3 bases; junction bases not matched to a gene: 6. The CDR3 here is CASRAGTGGLNQPQHF. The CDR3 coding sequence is TGTGCCAGCAGAGCCGGGACAGGGGGCCTCAATCAGCCCCAGCATTTT.

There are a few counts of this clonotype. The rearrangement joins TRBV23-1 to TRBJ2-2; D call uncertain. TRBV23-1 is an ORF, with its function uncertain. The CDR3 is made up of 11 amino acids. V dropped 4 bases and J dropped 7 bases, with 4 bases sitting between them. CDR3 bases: TGCGCCAGCAGTCCGGACGGGGAGCTGTTTTTT. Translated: CASSPDGELFF.

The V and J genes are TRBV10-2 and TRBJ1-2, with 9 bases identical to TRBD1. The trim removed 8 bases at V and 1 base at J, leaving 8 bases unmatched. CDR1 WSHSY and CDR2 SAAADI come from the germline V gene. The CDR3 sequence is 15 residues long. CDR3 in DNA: TGCGCCAGCTCCCGAGGGGGACAGGGTAACTATGGCTACACCTTC. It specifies CASSRGGQGNYGYTF.

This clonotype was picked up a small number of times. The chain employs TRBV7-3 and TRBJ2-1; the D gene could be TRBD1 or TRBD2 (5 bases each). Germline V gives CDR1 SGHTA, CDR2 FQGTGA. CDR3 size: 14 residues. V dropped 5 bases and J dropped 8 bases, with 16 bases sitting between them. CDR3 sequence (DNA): TGTGCCAGCAGCCCCGGGACGAATGTCGATGAGCAGTTCTTC. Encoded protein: CASSPGTNVDEQFF.

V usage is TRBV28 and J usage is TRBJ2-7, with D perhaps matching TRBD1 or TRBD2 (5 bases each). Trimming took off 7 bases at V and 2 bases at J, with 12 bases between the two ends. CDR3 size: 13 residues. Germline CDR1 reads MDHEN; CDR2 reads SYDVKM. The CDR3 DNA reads TGTGCCAGCACCCCGGGACGGCCCTACGAGCAGTACTTC. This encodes CASTPGRPYEQYF.